This passage covers 20 T cell receptor beta chains from one sample sequenced in a study of T cells after yellow fever vaccination. TCRdb independently ran MiXCR on the 5' RACE reads; one entry per CDR3 protein. This table has some 260,000 distinct CDR3 sequences, roughly 5.6% appearing once. The sample here was CD4+ T cells sorted from PBMCs, taken on the day of the yellow fever booster vaccination. The receptors derive from a man aged 18 to 35 who received the YFV17D yellow fever vaccine.

This clonotype has a count of ten or more. V gene TRBV12-3 or TRBV12-4 combines with J gene TRBJ1-2, with a tentative D call TRBD1 (6 bases). The CDR3 spans 13 residues. V was pared by 2 bases and J by 8 bases, with 12 bases between. CDR3 sequence (DNA): TGTGCCAGCAGTTTACTCCGGGGGGGCGGCTACACCTTC. It yields the protein CASSLLRGGGYTF.

At least ten counts were recorded for this clonotype. The genes are TRBV7-9 and TRBJ1-1; a possible D gene is TRBD1 (6 bases). The V end lost 6 bases, the J end lost 7 bases, and 9 bases lay between the germline ends. This CDR3 has 11 residues. CDR1 and CDR2 from the germline V gene are SEHNR and FQNEAQ (reference sequence). In DNA form, the CDR3 reads TGTGCCAGCAGGGGACACCTTGAAGCTTTCTTT. Its translation: CASRGHLEAFF. Based on the CDR3 plus reference TRBV7-9 and TRBJ1-1, the full variable domain is DTGVSQNPRHKITKRGQNVTFRCDPISEHNRLYWYRQTLGQGPEFLTYFQNEAQLEKSRLLSDRFSAERPKGSFSTLEIQRTEQGDSAMYLCASRGHLEAFFGQGTRLTVV.

This clonotype was detected ten times or more. This sequence joins TRBV15 and TRBJ1-5; D may be TRBD1 (5 bases). Germline V gene lookup returns CDR1 LNHNV and CDR2 YYDKDF (reference sequence). Trimming removed 2 bases from V and 6 bases from J, with 8 bases in between. This CDR3 is 13 amino acids long. The CDR3 loop is CATSRWGGQPQHF. CDR3 nucleotides: TGTGCCACCAGCAGATGGGGGGGTCAGCCCCAGCATTTT.

This clonotype occurred many times. The chain joins TRBV21-1 to TRBJ1-3. TRBV21-1 is marked as a pseudogene. The CDR3 runs 18 residues. Here the CDR3 reads CAGSNRDLQDRDRNTIYF. DNA of the CDR3: TGTGCCGGCTCTAACAGGGACCTCCAAGATCGGGATAGAAACACCATATATTTT.

This clonotype has only a few counts. The chain is built from TRBV11-2 and TRBJ2-7, with D uncertain. The germline V gene encodes CDR1 SGHAT and CDR2 FQNNGV. The CDR3 extends over 14 amino acids. Trimming left V 2 bases short and J 4 bases short, with 12 bases between. The CDR3 protein is CASSLSLGGYEQYV. CDR3 sequence (DNA): TGTGCCAGCAGCTTATCCCTCGGCGGATACGAGCAGTACGTC.

This clonotype appeared a few times. The rearrangement links TRBV5-1 to TRBJ2-5; TRBD2 might be the D (6 bases). Looked up from germline, CDR1 is SGHRS and CDR2 is YFSETQ. Trimming removed 0 bases at V and 4 bases at J, with 19 bases between. There are 17 residues in the CDR3. The chain's CDR3 is CASSLEGLGGLGETQYF. The CDR3 DNA follows: TGCGCCAGCAGCTTGGAAGGTTTGGGGGGATTAGGAGAGACCCAGTACTTC.

This clonotype was seen only a few times. The chain carries TRBV12-3 or TRBV12-4 and TRBJ1-1, with D uncertain. This CDR3 comprises 13 residues. Trimming stripped 4 bases from V and 11 bases from J, with 17 bases between. The CDR3 here is CASSSPVLGMAFF. The CDR3 DNA sequence: TGTGCCAGCAGTTCGCCCGTCCTGGGGATGGCTTTCTTT.

This clonotype has at least ten counts. The rearrangement links TRBV7-9 to TRBJ2-4; D gene ambiguous. Germline CDR1 is SEHNR and CDR2 is FQNEAQ (reference sequence). The CDR3 is 13 amino acids. With 5 bases removed from V and 0 bases from J, the gap between germline ends came to 5 bases. CDR3 in amino acids: CASSQVAKNIQYF. CDR3 nucleotides: TGTGCCAGCAGCCAAGTAGCCAAAAACATTCAGTACTTC. Variable domain in full (rest from reference TRBV7-9 and TRBJ2-4): DTGVSQNPRHKITKRGQNVTFRCDPISEHNRLYWYRQTLGQGPEFLTYFQNEAQLEKSRLLSDRFSAERPKGSFSTLEIQRTEQGDSAMYLCASSQVAKNIQYFGAGTRLSVL.

This clonotype was seen many times. J is TRBJ2-7 and V is TRBV20-1; D ambiguous. Between the trimmed V and J ends, which lost 6 bases and 0 bases, there was a span of 21 bases. Per the germline V gene, CDR1 is DFQATT and CDR2 is SNEGSKA (reference sequence). This CDR3 comprises 16 residues. In nucleotides, the CDR3 is TGCAGTGCGTGGTATATTGGGCACGCAAGCTCCTACGAGCAGTACTTC. Residues: CSAWYIGHASSYEQYF.

This clonotype was observed many times. This chain's CDR3 is CASSYSYNSPLHF. For the CDR3, the DNA is TGTGCCAGCAGTTACTCCTATAATTCACCCCTCCACTTT. V gene TRBV6-5 combines with J gene TRBJ1-6; D unresolved. Germline V gene lookup returns CDR1 MNHEY and CDR2 SVGAGI. This CDR3 contains 13 residues. V lost 0 bases and J lost 3, with 0 bases in between.

V is TRBV12-3 or TRBV12-4 and J is TRBJ2-5; D is uncertain. The V end lost 4 bases, the J end lost 3 bases, and 9 bases lay between the germline ends. This CDR3 has 13 residues. CDR3 protein: CASSYQEKETQYF. As DNA, the CDR3 is TGTGCCAGCAGTTATCAAGAAAAAGAGACCCAGTACTTC.

This clonotype was detected ten times or more. The chain combines TRBV7-2 with TRBJ1-6; D gene ambiguous. The length of the CDR3 is 20 residues. In germline, CDR1 is SGHTA, CDR2 FQGNSA. The V gene lost 4 bases and the J gene lost 1 base, with 23 bases spanning the gap. The chain's CDR3 is CASSSRADRSFYSYNSPLHF. The CDR3 DNA follows: TGTGCCAGCAGCTCACGGGCGGACCGATCCTTTTATTCCTATAATTCACCCCTCCACTTT.

The V and J genes are TRBV19 and TRBJ1-5, with 9 bases that match TRBD1. The V segment lost 5 bases and the J segment 5 bases; nucleotides outside the gene matches: 10. Germline loops: CDR1 LNHDA, CDR2 SQIVND (reference sequence). There are 16 residues in the CDR3. As DNA, the CDR3 is TGTGCCAGTAGTTGGCGGGACAGGGAGTACGATCAGCCCCAGCATTTT. This encodes CASSWRDREYDQPQHF.

This clonotype was picked up many times. The chain is built from TRBV27 and TRBJ1-5; TRBD1 is a possible D gene (5 bases). The CDR3 contains 12 residues. V was clipped by 4 bases and J by 7 bases, with 8 bases between them. The germline V gene encodes CDR1 MNHEY and CDR2 SMNVEV (reference sequence). DNA for the CDR3: TGTGCCAGCAGTTCCGGGGGACAGCCCCAGCATTTT. Protein: CASSSGGQPQHF.

This clonotype was counted at least ten times. The gene calls are TRBV10-3 and TRBJ1-2; 8 bases line up with TRBD1. J was trimmed by 8 bases and V by 2 bases; bases with no gene match: 10. Germline lookup yields CDR1 ENHRY and CDR2 SYGVKD. The CDR3 is 15 residues long. In nucleotides, the CDR3 is TGTGCCATCAGTGAGATCAGCAGGGGACAGGCGGGCTACACCTTC. Translation gives CAISEISRGQAGYTF.

There are a few counts of this clonotype. The gene calls are TRBV19 and TRBJ2-5; no definite D call. Between the trimmed V and J ends, which lost 1 base and 2 bases, there was a span of 8 bases. In germline, CDR1 is LNHDA, CDR2 SQIVND (reference sequence). This CDR3 spans 14 amino acids. The CDR3 loop reads CASSIGRSQETQYF. The CDR3 DNA reads as TGTGCCAGTAGTATAGGGCGGAGTCAAGAGACCCAGTACTTC.

V is TRBV7-2 and J is TRBJ2-3, with 9 positions matching TRBD2. Germline CDR1 SGHTA, CDR2 FQGNSA. CDR3 size: 18 residues. With V trimmed by 1 base and J by 5 bases, 13 bases remained unmatched. CDR3 sequence reads: CASSLDLTGRGGRDTQYF. The CDR3, as DNA: TGTGCCAGCAGCTTAGACCTGACTGGGCGGGGGGGCAGAGATACGCAGTATTTT.

This clonotype was seen a few times. The V gene is TRBV27, the J gene TRBJ1-6, with 8 bases that match TRBD1. There are 15 residues in the CDR3. With V trimmed by 4 bases and J by 7 bases, 6 bases remained unmatched. CDR1 is MNHEY, CDR2 SMNVEV, per germline (reference sequence). The CDR3 sequence: CASSSPGQVNSPLHF. DNA for the CDR3: TGTGCCAGCAGTTCCCCGGGACAGGTGAATTCACCCCTCCACTTT.

This clonotype was counted ten times or more. The chain carries TRBV5-1 and TRBJ1-5; no firm D call. The germline V gene encodes CDR1 SGHRS and CDR2 YFSETQ. Trimming pared 5 bases from V and 3 bases from J, leaving 9 bases between. The CDR3 runs to 13 residues. CDR3 loop: CASSSGFNQPQHF. DNA for the CDR3: TGCGCCAGCAGTTCGGGCTTCAATCAGCCCCAGCATTTT.

This clonotype was found many times. This chain links TRBV12-3 or TRBV12-4 with TRBJ1-2; D is unclear. The CDR3 sequence is 14 residues long. Deletions cut 3 bases from V and 7 bases from J, with 15 bases between. Written as DNA, the CDR3 is TGTGCCAGCAGTTTCGGCGCCTCATGGAGTGGCTACACCTTC. It is translated as CASSFGASWSGYTF.